These 20 T cell receptor beta chains came from one sample sequenced in a study of T cells expressing NK-cell markers (TCRdb year 2020). To prepare the library, 5' RACE was applied. The data were produced on an Illumina HiSeq 2000. TCRdb reprocessed the reads and provides one entry for every CDR3 protein sequence; no DNA is given. The table for this sample lists 550,000 to 600,000 distinct CDR3 sequences. The top ten clonotypes cover 3% to 4.5% of the sample. Sequencing was performed on blood T cells: a sorted CD56 or NKG2C T cell subset, CD4+ or CD8+ T cells, or bulk PBMC T cells (not recorded which). The receptors originated from a man aged 18 to 29 in good health. Donor details come from another sample of the same person, matched by shared clones.

This chain links TRBV14 with TRBJ2-1; TCRdb's D call of TRBD2 is untestable without DNA. The CDR3 loop spans 12 amino acids. CDR1 and CDR2 (germline): SGHDN, FVKESK. The CDR3 sequence: CASRATSGREFF.

This sequence joins TRBV2 and TRBJ1-1; no DNA is available, so the TRBD1 call from TCRdb remains unchecked. Germline V gives CDR1 SNHLY, CDR2 FYNNEI. This CDR3 has 13 amino acids. The CDR3 loop is CASRPQGNTEAFF.

The V and J genes are TRBV7-2 and TRBJ1-2; TCRdb calls TRBD1, which cannot be checked without DNA. This CDR3 is 15 amino acids long. The germline gives CDR1 SGHTA, CDR2 FQGNSA. The CDR3 loop reads CASSPIGQPNYGYTF.

This chain uses TRBV12-3 or TRBV12-4 with TRBJ2-7; no DNA is available, so the TRBD1 call from TCRdb remains unchecked. There are 13 residues in the CDR3. This CDR3 reads CASSLGTGREQYF.

CDR3 protein: CSVEVSRINYGYTF. The chain combines TRBV29-1 with TRBJ1-2. Germline CDR1 SQVTM, CDR2 ANQGSEA. The CDR3 extends over 14 amino acids.

The V gene is TRBV19, the J gene TRBJ2-1; checking the TCRdb D call of TRBD1 is not possible without DNA. The CDR3 is 15 amino acids. Germline V lookup: CDR1 LNHDA, CDR2 SQIVND (reference sequence). CDR3 protein: CASSIGASSYNEQFF.

This sequence joins TRBV11-2 and TRBJ2-3; TCRdb indicates TRBD1, and absent DNA this call remains unverified. Germline CDR1 and CDR2: SGHAT and FQNNGV. This CDR3 is built from 16 residues. CDR3 residues: CASSLVVGVELYTQYF.

The V call is TRBV7-9, the J call TRBJ2-7. The CDR3 contains 14 residues. Germline CDR1 and CDR2: SEHNR and FQNEAQ (reference sequence). The CDR3 loop reads CASSPNRQSYEQYF.

The V and J genes are TRBV9 and TRBJ1-1; as DNA is missing, the TRBD1 call by TCRdb cannot be tested. The CDR3 is 14 residues long. Germline V gene sequence: CDR1 SGDLS, CDR2 YYNGEE. CDR3 region: CASSSLQGNTEAFF.

This sequence joins TRBV5-5 and TRBJ2-5; TCRdb proposes TRBD1, but this gene call is untestable without DNA. Germline V CDR1 and CDR2: SGHKS, YYEKEE (reference sequence). This CDR3 is 14 amino acids long. CDR3 sequence reads: CASSVPGSQETQYF.

The chain carries TRBV6-5 and TRBJ2-1; no DNA is available, so the TRBD2 call from TCRdb remains unchecked. CDR1 and CDR2 from the germline V gene are MNHEY and SVGAGI. This CDR3 is built from 15 residues. The CDR3 sequence: CASSYRQGQYNEQFF.

The rearrangement links TRBV7-8 to TRBJ2-2; TCRdb reports TRBD2, a call that lacks DNA to check it against. Germline CDR1 SGHVS, CDR2 FQNEAQ. The CDR3 covers 17 residues. The CDR3 reads CASSLARRERSTGELFF.

CDR3 protein: CASPNTPDTGELFF. The V and J genes are TRBV12-3 or TRBV12-4 and TRBJ2-2. There are 14 residues in the CDR3.

This rearrangement joins TRBV20-1 to TRBJ2-3. This CDR3 comprises 15 residues. Germline V gene data show CDR1 as DFQATT and CDR2 as SNEGSKA (reference sequence). CDR3 loop: CSASTLTQWGVTQYF.

The rearrangement links TRBV28 to TRBJ2-3; TCRdb's assignment of TRBD2 cannot be checked, as there is no DNA. The germline V gene has CDR1 MDHEN and CDR2 SYDVKM. The CDR3 loop spans 18 amino acids. The CDR3 here is CASSPPGLAGGPGDTQYF.

This rearrangement joins TRBV7-7 to TRBJ2-2. This CDR3 has 16 residues. CDR1 and CDR2 (germline): SSHAT, FNYEAQ (reference sequence). CDR3 sequence reads: CASSLRSGWDTGELFF.

This chain joins TRBV12-3 or TRBV12-4 and TRBJ2-2. This CDR3 comprises 15 residues. Here the CDR3 reads CASSFRVRQTGELFF.

The V call is TRBV5-1, the J call TRBJ2-1; TCRdb names TRBD2, which stays unverified in the absence of DNA. CDR1 is SGHRS and CDR2 is YFSETQ in the germline V gene. This CDR3 is built from 16 residues. The CDR3 reads CASRKSSGDSYNEQFF.

The chain joins TRBV2 to TRBJ2-5; TCRdb indicates TRBD2, and absent DNA this call remains unverified. This CDR3 has 15 residues. In germline, CDR1 is SNHLY, CDR2 FYNNEI. Here the CDR3 reads CASSDSPTTQETQYF.

The chain employs TRBV12-3 or TRBV12-4 and TRBJ2-2; TCRdb picks TRBD1, but there is no DNA to check that call. The CDR3 loop spans 13 amino acids. CDR3 residues: CASKQGAGGELFF.